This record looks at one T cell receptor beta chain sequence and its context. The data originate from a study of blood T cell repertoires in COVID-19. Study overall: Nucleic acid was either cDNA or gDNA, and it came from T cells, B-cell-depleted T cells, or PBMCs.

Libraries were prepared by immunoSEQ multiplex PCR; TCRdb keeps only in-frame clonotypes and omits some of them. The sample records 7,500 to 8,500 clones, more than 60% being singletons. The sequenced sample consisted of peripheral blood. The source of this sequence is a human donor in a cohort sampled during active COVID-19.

In DNA, the CDR3 is TGCGCCAGCAGTGCTAACGATTTCACTGAAGCTTTCTTT. This translates into CASSANDFTEAFF. The V gene is TRBV5-1, the J gene TRBJ1-1; D is ambiguous. Germline lookup yields CDR1 SGHRS and CDR2 YFSETQ. The V end was cut by 5 bases, the J end by 4 bases, with 12 bases between. CDR3 length equals 13 residues.